The rows below give T cell receptor beta chains drawn from one sample of a study of blood T cell repertoires in COVID-19. TCRdb keeps only in-frame clones here, not all; method: immunoSEQ multiplex PCR. Of about 150,000 clones listed, approximately 80% are singletons. The source material was peripheral blood. Source of these receptors: a man between 60 and 70 years old with acute or convalescent COVID-19. CDR3s include the opening cysteine and the closing phenylalanine or tryptophan. A D gene is named only where the DNA matches it firmly. A clone size is listed for some rows: how often the clone was seen (once, few, many), or a class if it is expanded.

CDR3 protein: CASSLGGDRTDTQYF
CDR3 DNA: TGCGCCAGCAGCCTCGGGGGGGACCGCACAGATACGCAGTATTTT
V gene: TRBV4-1
clone size: .
J gene: TRBJ2-3
D gene: TRBD2

CDR3 protein: CASSSYTSNSPLHF
CDR3 DNA: TGTGCCAGCAGCTCATACACGTCCAATTCACCCCTCCACTTT
V gene: TRBV7-2
clone size: .
J gene: TRBJ1-6
D gene: .

CDR3 protein: CASSYSMRGPGYTF
CDR3 DNA: TGTGCCAGCAGTTACTCGATGAGAGGTCCAGGCTACACCTTC
V gene: TRBV6-5
clone size: once
J gene: TRBJ1-2
D gene: .

CDR3 protein: CASSESETGIHSPLHF
CDR3 DNA: TGCGCCAGCAGTGAGTCCGAGACAGGGATACATTCACCCCTCCACTTT
V gene: TRBV10-1
clone size: once
J gene: TRBJ1-6
D gene: TRBD1

CDR3 protein: CASSPEGQGVLSPLHF
CDR3 DNA: TGTGCCAGCAGCCCTGAAGGACAGGGGGTCCTTTCACCCCTCCACTTT
V gene: TRBV6-2/TRBV6-3
clone size: .
J gene: TRBJ1-6
D gene: TRBD1

CDR3 protein: CASSLEGQGRAFF
CDR3 DNA: TGCGCCAGCAGCTTGGAAGGACAGGGCAGGGCTTTCTTT
V gene: TRBV5-1
clone size: few
J gene: TRBJ1-1
D gene: TRBD1

CDR3 protein: CASSLLGEQYF
CDR3 DNA: TGTGCCAGCAGCCTACTAGGCGAGCAGTACTTC
V gene: TRBV3-1/TRBV3-2
clone size: .
J gene: TRBJ2-7
D gene: .

CDR3 protein: CASSLRGGPYEQYF
CDR3 DNA: TGTGCCAGCAGTTTACGCGGGGGGCCCTACGAGCAGTACTTC
V gene: TRBV27
clone size: .
J gene: TRBJ2-7
D gene: TRBD2

CDR3 protein: CASSSEGQGFPSALHF
CDR3 DNA: TGTGCCAGCAGCTCAGAGGGACAGGGGTTCCCCTCGGCGCTGCACTTC
V gene: TRBV9
clone size: .
J gene: TRBJ2-4
D gene: TRBD1

CDR3 protein: CASSGDNSYEQYF
CDR3 DNA: TGTGCCAGCAGCGGGGACAACTCCTACGAGCAGTACTTC
V gene: TRBV5-6
clone size: .
J gene: TRBJ2-7
D gene: .

CDR3 protein: CASTSDRGEKLFF
CDR3 DNA: TGTGCCAGCACCTCGGACAGGGGTGAAAAACTGTTTTTT
V gene: TRBV21-1
clone size: few
J gene: TRBJ1-4
D gene: .

CDR3 protein: CASSPDRDAYNEQFF
CDR3 DNA: TGTGCCAGCAGCCCAGACAGGGATGCCTACAATGAGCAGTTCTTC
V gene: TRBV4-2
clone size: .
J gene: TRBJ2-1
D gene: TRBD1

CDR3 protein: CASRLQGTNQPQHF
CDR3 DNA: TGTGCCAGCAGGCTACAGGGGACTAATCAGCCCCAGCATTTT
V gene: TRBV28
clone size: .
J gene: TRBJ1-5
D gene: TRBD1

CDR3 protein: CASSESGGVGNTIYF
CDR3 DNA: TGTGCCAGCAGTGAATCGGGGGGGGTCGGAAACACCATATATTTT
V gene: TRBV2
clone size: once
J gene: TRBJ1-3
D gene: .

CDR3 protein: CASSYSGQGNQPQHF
CDR3 DNA: TGTGCCAGCAGTTACTCTGGCCAGGGCAATCAGCCCCAGCATTTT
V gene: TRBV6-5
clone size: .
J gene: TRBJ1-5
D gene: .

CDR3 protein: CASSFRTEAFF
CDR3 DNA: TGTGCCAGCAGTTTCAGGACTGAAGCTTTCTTT
V gene: TRBV28
clone size: .
J gene: TRBJ1-1
D gene: .

CDR3 protein: CASTRQARETQYF
CDR3 DNA: TGTGCCAGCACCAGACAGGCCAGAGAGACCCAGTACTTC
V gene: TRBV6-5
clone size: .
J gene: TRBJ2-5
D gene: .

CDR3 protein: CASSPQTATKNIQYF
CDR3 DNA: TGTGCCAGTAGTCCCCAGACAGCCACCAAAAACATTCAGTACTTC
V gene: TRBV19
clone size: .
J gene: TRBJ2-4
D gene: .

CDR3 protein: CASSERTGPNQPQHF
CDR3 DNA: TGTGCCAGCAGTGAGAGGACAGGGCCCAATCAGCCCCAGCATTTT
V gene: TRBV6-1
clone size: few
J gene: TRBJ1-5
D gene: TRBD1

CDR3 protein: CASSQGTGGTGELFF
CDR3 DNA: TGTGCCAGCAGCCAAGGGACAGGGGGGACCGGGGAGCTGTTTTTT
V gene: TRBV4-2
clone size: many
J gene: TRBJ2-2
D gene: TRBD1

CDR3 protein: CASSLFGGTGQNYGYTF
CDR3 DNA: TGTGCCAGCAGCTTGTTCGGCGGGACAGGGCAGAACTATGGCTACACCTTC
V gene: TRBV13
clone size: .
J gene: TRBJ1-2
D gene: TRBD1

CDR3 protein: CASSLILYPPQNEQFF
CDR3 DNA: TGTGCCAGCAGCCTAATACTATACCCTCCCCAGAATGAGCAGTTCTTC
V gene: TRBV3-1/TRBV3-2
clone size: .
J gene: TRBJ2-1
D gene: .

CDR3 protein: CAWSAQGQGAWSTGELFF
CDR3 DNA: TGTGCCTGGAGTGCTCAGGGACAGGGCGCTTGGTCCACCGGGGAGCTGTTTTTT
V gene: TRBV30
clone size: .
J gene: TRBJ2-2
D gene: TRBD1

CDR3 protein: CASSAEFQETQYF
CDR3 DNA: TGTGCCAGCTCGGCGGAGTTCCAAGAGACCCAGTACTTC
V gene: TRBV12-3/TRBV12-4
clone size: .
J gene: TRBJ2-5
D gene: .

CDR3 protein: CASSFVGGQETQYF
CDR3 DNA: TGTGCCAGCAGTTTTGTAGGGGGTCAAGAGACCCAGTACTTC
V gene: TRBV6-6
clone size: .
J gene: TRBJ2-5
D gene: .

CDR3 protein: CASSPDRAYGYTF
CDR3 DNA: TGTGCCAGCAGTCCAGACAGAGCCTATGGCTACACCTTC
V gene: TRBV6-5
clone size: few
J gene: TRBJ1-2
D gene: .

CDR3 protein: CASSYAKLFGEQFF
CDR3 DNA: TGTGCCAGCAGCTACGCCAAATTGTTCGGTGAGCAGTTCTTC
V gene: TRBV7-2
clone size: .
J gene: TRBJ2-1
D gene: .

CDR3 protein: CASSTTGGGWEPQHF
CDR3 DNA: TGTGCCAGCAGTACGACAGGGGGAGGGTGGGAGCCCCAGCATTTT
V gene: TRBV6-5
clone size: .
J gene: TRBJ1-5
D gene: TRBD1

CDR3 protein: CASSQAELAGKDTQYF
CDR3 DNA: TGCGCCAGCAGCCAAGCTGAACTAGCGGGAAAAGATACGCAGTATTTT
V gene: TRBV4-1
clone size: few
J gene: TRBJ2-3
D gene: TRBD2

CDR3 protein: CASSSWGLAATDTQYF
CDR3 DNA: TGTGCCAGCAGCTCGTGGGGACTAGCGGCCACAGATACGCAGTATTTT
V gene: TRBV5-4
clone size: .
J gene: TRBJ2-3
D gene: TRBD2

CDR3 protein: CASSMVSGTGGPYEQYF
CDR3 DNA: TGTGCCAGTAGTATGGTTTCTGGGACAGGGGGCCCCTACGAGCAGTACTTC
V gene: TRBV19
clone size: .
J gene: TRBJ2-7
D gene: TRBD1

CDR3 protein: CATSDLRQSRDQPQHF
CDR3 DNA: TGTGCCACCAGTGATTTGCGACAGAGCCGGGATCAGCCCCAGCATTTT
V gene: TRBV24-1
clone size: .
J gene: TRBJ1-5
D gene: .

CDR3 protein: CASSLVASGFQETQYF
CDR3 DNA: TGTGCCAGCAGCTTAGTGGCTAGCGGGTTCCAAGAGACCCAGTACTTC
V gene: TRBV7-9
clone size: .
J gene: TRBJ2-5
D gene: TRBD2

CDR3 protein: CASSLRTGARYEQYF
CDR3 DNA: TGTGCCAGCAGTTTAAGGACAGGGGCGCGCTACGAGCAGTACTTC
V gene: TRBV27
clone size: .
J gene: TRBJ2-7
D gene: TRBD1

CDR3 protein: CASTQGLADLPDTQYF
CDR3 DNA: TGTGCCAGTACCCAGGGACTAGCGGATCTACCAGATACGCAGTATTTT
V gene: TRBV19
clone size: .
J gene: TRBJ2-3
D gene: TRBD2

CDR3 protein: CASRSPAGSKNIQYF
CDR3 DNA: TGTGCCAGCAGGAGTCCCGCAGGTTCCAAAAACATTCAGTACTTC
V gene: TRBV6-5
clone size: .
J gene: TRBJ2-4
D gene: .

CDR3 protein: CASKRTGPGPGELFF
CDR3 DNA: TGTGCCAGCAAAAGGACAGGCCCTGGTCCCGGGGAGCTGTTTTTT
V gene: TRBV2
clone size: .
J gene: TRBJ2-2
D gene: TRBD1

CDR3 protein: CASSTGQGGVRGGYTF
CDR3 DNA: TGTGCCAGCAGTACCGGACAGGGGGGGGTTAGAGGCGGCTACACCTTC
V gene: TRBV6-6
clone size: .
J gene: TRBJ1-2
D gene: TRBD1

CDR3 protein: CASSFGGGWADTQYF
CDR3 DNA: TGTGCCAGCAGCTTTGGCGGGGGGTGGGCAGATACGCAGTATTTT
V gene: TRBV7-6
clone size: .
J gene: TRBJ2-3
D gene: TRBD2

CDR3 protein: CASNTVRRLNTEAFF
CDR3 DNA: TGTGCCAGCAATACCGTTCGGAGGTTGAACACTGAAGCTTTCTTT
V gene: TRBV7-9
clone size: .
J gene: TRBJ1-1
D gene: .

CDR3 protein: CASSTGTVTDTQYF
CDR3 DNA: TGCGCCAGCAGCACAGGGACGGTGACAGATACGCAGTATTTT
V gene: TRBV5-1
clone size: .
J gene: TRBJ2-3
D gene: .

CDR3 protein: CASRGQGPREQYF
CDR3 DNA: TGTGCCAGCAGGGGACAGGGCCCGAGGGAGCAGTACTTC
V gene: TRBV27
clone size: .
J gene: TRBJ2-7
D gene: TRBD1

CDR3 protein: CASRPDRANTIYF
CDR3 DNA: TGTGCCAGTAGACCCGACAGGGCAAACACCATATATTTT
V gene: TRBV19
clone size: .
J gene: TRBJ1-3
D gene: TRBD1

CDR3 protein: CAIQGSSGNTIYF
CDR3 DNA: TGTGCCATACAGGGGAGTTCTGGAAACACCATATATTTT
V gene: TRBV10-3
clone size: once
J gene: TRBJ1-3
D gene: TRBD1

CDR3 protein: CASSKAGGDYEQYF
CDR3 DNA: TGTGCCAGCAGCAAAGCGGGGGGTGACTACGAGCAGTACTTC
V gene: TRBV7-3
clone size: .
J gene: TRBJ2-7
D gene: TRBD2

CDR3 protein: CATTGDTYNEQFF
CDR3 DNA: TGTGCCACCACCGGGGATACCTACAATGAGCAGTTCTTC
V gene: TRBV24-1
clone size: few
J gene: TRBJ2-1
D gene: .

CDR3 protein: CASSYSSTAQETQYF
CDR3 DNA: TGTGCCAGCAGTTACTCGTCGACAGCCCAAGAGACCCAGTACTTC
V gene: TRBV6-6
clone size: .
J gene: TRBJ2-5
D gene: .

CDR3 protein: CASSQGARGINQPQHF
CDR3 DNA: TGTGCCAGCAGCCAGGGGGCCAGGGGGATCAATCAGCCCCAGCATTTT
V gene: TRBV7-6
clone size: .
J gene: TRBJ1-5
D gene: TRBD1

CDR3 protein: CASSFKVYEPQHF
CDR3 DNA: TGTGCCAGTAGTTTCAAAGTCTACGAGCCCCAGCATTTT
V gene: TRBV19
clone size: .
J gene: TRBJ1-5
D gene: .

CDR3 protein: CASSERGTGTGPLAQEKLFF
CDR3 DNA: TGTGCCAGCAGCGAGAGAGGAACCGGGACAGGGCCCTTGGCGCAAGAAAAACTGTTTTTT
V gene: TRBV9
clone size: .
J gene: TRBJ1-4
D gene: TRBD1

CDR3 protein: CASMVLAGRYNTGELFF
CDR3 DNA: TGTGCCAGCATGGTCTTAGCGGGGAGATACAACACCGGGGAGCTGTTTTTT
V gene: TRBV9
clone size: .
J gene: TRBJ2-2
D gene: TRBD2

CDR3 protein: CASSEEAQGLYGYTF
CDR3 DNA: TGCGCCAGCAGCGAGGAAGCACAGGGTTTGTATGGCTACACCTTC
V gene: TRBV5-1
clone size: once
J gene: TRBJ1-2
D gene: .

CDR3 protein: CASSLGGGTARGYTF
CDR3 DNA: TGTGCCAGCAGCCTCGGTGGGGGCACCGCTCGGGGCTACACCTTC
V gene: TRBV6-6
clone size: .
J gene: TRBJ1-2
D gene: .

CDR3 protein: CASSTTSLIKNIQYF
CDR3 DNA: TGTGCCAGCAGCACGACTAGCCTGATCAAAAACATTCAGTACTTC
V gene: TRBV11-2
clone size: .
J gene: TRBJ2-4
D gene: TRBD2

CDR3 protein: CASSLDRQGKSYEQYF
CDR3 DNA: TGTGCCAGCAGCTTAGACCGGCAGGGGAAGTCCTACGAGCAGTACTTC
V gene: TRBV7-9
clone size: .
J gene: TRBJ2-7
D gene: .

CDR3 protein: CASSLQTGKGNIQYF
CDR3 DNA: TGTGCCAGCAGCTTGCAGACGGGGAAGGGAAACATTCAGTACTTC
V gene: TRBV5-4
clone size: .
J gene: TRBJ2-4
D gene: .

CDR3 protein: CATWQGNGYEQYF
CDR3 DNA: TGTGCCACCTGGCAGGGGAACGGCTACGAGCAGTACTTC
V gene: TRBV19
clone size: .
J gene: TRBJ2-7
D gene: .

CDR3 protein: CASSQDRGPYEQYF
CDR3 DNA: TGCGCCAGCAGCCAAGACAGGGGGCCTTATGAGCAGTACTTC
V gene: TRBV4-3
clone size: .
J gene: TRBJ2-7
D gene: TRBD1

CDR3 protein: CASSIVGQYNSGLGYTF
CDR3 DNA: TGTGCCAGTAGTATAGTTGGGCAGTACAACAGTGGCCTAGGCTACACCTTC
V gene: TRBV19
clone size: .
J gene: TRBJ1-2
D gene: .